The clone carrying this TCR beta chain was seen many times. The data were obtained in a study of CXCR3 chemokines and chemotherapy response in bladder cancer. One entry per CDR3 protein, called by TCRdb with MiXCR from the PCR reads. This table has more than 4,000 distinct CDR3 sequences, around an eighth appearing once. V lost 0 bases, J lost 4 bases, and 7 bases stayed unmatched. This CDR3 is 16 amino acids long. Per germline, CDR1 MNHEY and CDR2 SVGAGI. This TCR was recovered from a human donor with bladder cancer that responded to neoadjuvant chemotherapy. This material was acquired from a patient whose treatment included neoadjuvant chemotherapy. The genes are TRBV6-5 and TRBJ2-7, with 9 bases fitting TRBD1. In DNA, the CDR3 is TGTGCCAGCAGTTACTCCACAGGGGGCGGTCAGTACGAGCAGTACTTC. It yields the protein CASSYSTGGGQYEQYF.